The present T cell receptor beta chain was sequenced within a study of tumor-infiltrating lymphocytes in primary liver carcinoma. Study-level background: About 3.5 to 7.13 million productive TCRbeta reads were obtained from the samples, with similar numbers across tissue types.

This CDR3 has 15 residues. Germline values: CDR1 SGHAT, CDR2 FQNNGV. With roughly 500 ng total RNA as template and a constant-region primer, TCR beta cDNA was made. Three-round nested multiplex PCR performed with slightly modified ARM-PCR produced the TCR beta libraries. Two initial PCR rounds of about 10 cycles each paired TRBV1-TRBV30 forward primers with a C-beta reverse primer. TCRdb redid the calling of the multiplex PCR reads with MiXCR, one entry per CDR3 protein. The sample has around 21,000 distinct CDR3 sequences; around 72% are singletons. Notes on this clonotype: Antigen specificity is unknown. Relative to the germline gene, one junction end is altered; a read error may explain this.

Bulk tissue was left unsorted, and RNA and DNA were co-extracted from 20-30 mg of it. Viable tumor cells exceeded 85% in all tumor samples. Study-wide findings and caveats: Just around 7.5-24% of top clones spanned all five tumor regions.

Sequences were obtained from liver tumor tissue from sampling region 1. Subset reported: tumor region T1, superior pole. The V and J genes are TRBV11-2 and TRBJ2-2; D is unresolved. The receptor was isolated from a middle-aged man with primary liver carcinoma and hepatitis B virus infection. The CDR3 protein is CAGSFALSNTGELFF. The CDR3 nucleotides read TGTGCCGGCAGCTTTGCGCTATCGAACACCGGGGAGCTGTTTTTT.